The 29 T cell receptor beta chains presented below share a single source sample, sequenced in a study of shared clonotypes between healthy human individuals. The data were produced by immunoSEQ multiplex PCR, yet TCRdb's version contains in-frame clones alone and is incomplete. The sample consists of 1.5 million to 2.5 million clones, approximately 94% of them appearing once. CD45RO-negative, CCR7-selected cells formed the naive CD8 fraction, which excluded terminally differentiated effector memory CD45RA+ cells. The sample comprised naive CD8+ T cells sorted from blood. These TCRs come from a man younger than 35 in good health.

Comment on this clone: Other DNA sequences of this sample code for an identical CDR3. The chain is built from TRBV19 and TRBJ1-1, with TRBD1 as a possible D gene (6 bases). V lost 6 bases, J lost 4 bases, and 12 bases lay in between. Germline lookup yields CDR1 LNHDA and CDR2 SQIVND (reference sequence). The CDR3 covers 13 residues. This CDR3 is CASSLGGGTEAFF. CDR3 nucleotide sequence: TGTGCCAGTAGCCTCGGAGGGGGCACTGAAGCTTTCTTT.

This clone has just one count. The V gene is TRBV9, the J gene TRBJ2-2, with 9 bases lining up with TRBD1. V shed 3 bases and J 4 bases; nucleotides not matched to a gene: 7. Germline values: CDR1 SGDLS, CDR2 YYNGEE. The CDR3 covers 16 residues. Here the CDR3 reads CASSGTTGGPTGELFF. The CDR3 bases are TGTGCCAGCAGCGGAACTACAGGGGGCCCCACCGGGGAGCTGTTTTTT.

This clone was seen just once. The chain employs TRBV19 and TRBJ1-5; D unresolved. The length of the CDR3 is 17 residues. Germline CDR1 is LNHDA and CDR2 is SQIVND (reference sequence). Deletions cut 0 bases from V and 0 bases from J, with 12 bases between. The CDR3, as DNA: TGTGCCAGTAGTATAGATTCGGATAAGTATAGCAATCAGCCCCAGCATTTT. Translated: CASSIDSDKYSNQPQHF.

The chain is built from TRBV14 and TRBJ1-1; TRBD1 matches at 8 bases. This CDR3 has 15 amino acids. Germline CDR1 and CDR2: SGHDN and FVKESK. The J segment lost 4 bases and the V segment lost 5 bases, leaving 9 bases of the junction unmatched. This CDR3 reads CASSSTDRAGTEAFF. CDR3 DNA: TGTGCCAGCAGCTCAACGGACAGGGCAGGCACTGAAGCTTTCTTT.

Turning to this clone: Different DNA sequences within this sample yield the same CDR3. V is TRBV27 and J is TRBJ1-3; maybe TRBD1 (5 bases). V lost 2 bases to trimming and J lost 2 bases, with 7 bases between them. CDR3 length: 14 amino acids. Germline V CDR1 and CDR2: MNHEY, SMNVEV (reference sequence). CDR3 sequence: CASSLRGPGNTIYF. In DNA form, the CDR3 reads TGTGCCAGCAGTTTAAGGGGCCCTGGAAACACCATATATTTT.

This chain uses TRBV7-3 with TRBJ2-2; perhaps TRBD2 as D (5 bases). Germline CDR1 reads SGHTA; CDR2 reads FQGTGA. The CDR3 has 17 residues. Trimming removed 5 bases from V and 0 bases from J, with 16 bases in between. The CDR3 region is CASSPGPGNPNTGELFF. CDR3 sequence (DNA): TGTGCCAGCAGCCCAGGACCGGGGAACCCGAACACCGGGGAGCTGTTTTTT. Complete variable domain (other parts from reference TRBV7-3 and TRBJ2-2): GAGVSQTPSNKVTEKGKYVELRCDPISGHTALYWYRQSLGQGPEFLIYFQGTGAADDSGLPNDRFFAVRPEGSVSTLKIQRTERGDSAVYLCASSPGPGNPNTGELFFGEGSRLTVL.

This chain connects TRBV28 to TRBJ2-7, with D unclear. Germline V CDR1 and CDR2: MDHEN, SYDVKM. V lost 3 bases and J lost 1, with 13 bases in between. CDR3 length: 15 residues. In DNA form, the CDR3 reads TGTGCCAGCAGTTTTGCCGATGTTCAGTCCTACGAGCAGTACTTC. Encoded protein: CASSFADVQSYEQYF.

In regard to this clone: Other DNA sequences of this sample code for an identical CDR3. The chain uses TRBV30 and TRBJ2-7; D call uncertain. The CDR3 is 11 residues long. Germline CDR1 GTSNPN, CDR2 SVGIG (reference sequence). Trimming removed 0 bases from V and 6 bases from J, with 6 bases in between. The CDR3 spells CAWSVPGEQYF. As DNA, the CDR3 is TGTGCCTGGAGTGTACCGGGCGAGCAGTACTTC.

Comments on this clone: The sample holds other DNA sequences that translate to the same CDR3. The CDR3 loop is CASSYDRTEAFF. CDR3 sequence (DNA): TGTGCCAGCAGTTACGACAGGACTGAAGCTTTCTTT. V usage is TRBV6-5 and J usage is TRBJ1-1, with D perhaps TRBD1 (6 bases). From germline, CDR1 is MNHEY and CDR2 SVGAGI. V was pared by 2 bases and J by 5 bases, with 6 bases between. The length of the CDR3 is 12 residues.

This clone was counted a single time. The rearrangement joins TRBV28 to TRBJ2-1; 9 bases are shared with TRBD2. V gave up 5 bases and J gave up 6 bases; unmatched junction bases: 5. CDR1 is MDHEN and CDR2 is SYDVKM in the germline V gene. The CDR3 sequence is 14 residues long. The CDR3 DNA follows: TGTGCCAGCAGTCACGCGGGGGGGATCAATGAGCAGTTCTTC. This codes for CASSHAGGINEQFF.

V is TRBV6-4 and J is TRBJ2-7; 10 nucleotides agree with TRBD2. V shed 3 bases, J shed 3 bases, and the junction held 8 bases outside the gene matches. Germline V lookup: CDR1 MRHNA, CDR2 SNTAGT. CDR3 length: 16 residues. CDR3 bases: TGTGCCAGCAGTGAAGCGAGAGCGGGAGGGAACTACGAGCAGTACTTC. This encodes CASSEARAGGNYEQYF.

The V and J genes are TRBV9 and TRBJ2-3; D is ambiguous. Trimming removed 3 bases at V and 1 base at J, with 21 bases between. CDR3 length: 18 amino acids. Germline CDR1 SGDLS, CDR2 YYNGEE. CDR3 nucleotide sequence: TGTGCCAGCAGCGCAGTAGGGATATATGTCCCGGGCACAGATACGCAGTATTTT. It specifies CASSAVGIYVPGTDTQYF.

This clone was found once. This chain links TRBV5-4 with TRBJ2-3; D remains ambiguous. CDR3 length: 14 residues. Trimming shortened V by 3 bases and J by 6 bases, and 14 bases separated the two germline ends. Germline CDR1 and CDR2: SGHNT and YYREEE (reference sequence). The CDR3 here is CASSSPPATDTQYF. CDR3 DNA: TGTGCCAGCAGCTCCCCTCCGGCGACCGATACGCAGTATTTT.

The chain links TRBV4-1 to TRBJ2-7; 10 bases fit TRBD2. Germline trimming cut 0 bases from V and 2 bases from J; bases unmatched to any gene: 7. Germline V gene data show CDR1 as MGHRA and CDR2 as YSYEKL. The CDR3 runs 17 residues. This CDR3 is CASSQDFWTSGTYEQYF. CDR3 sequence (DNA): TGCGCCAGCAGCCAAGATTTTTGGACTAGCGGAACCTACGAGCAGTACTTC.

This rearrangement joins TRBV7-8 to TRBJ2-2; either TRBD1 or TRBD2 may supply D (6 bases each). Deletions cut 4 bases from V and 7 bases from J, with 22 bases between. Germline CDR1 is SGHVS and CDR2 is FQNEAQ. The CDR3 sequence is 17 residues long. The CDR3 nucleotides read TGTGCCAGCAGCTCCCGGGACTCGAGGGGCAGGGGCGGGGAGCTGTTTTTT. Its translation: CASSSRDSRGRGGELFF.

This sequence joins TRBV5-6 and TRBJ2-5, with a weak D call TRBD2 (6 bases). This CDR3 is built from 17 residues. V was pared by 2 bases and J by 4 bases, with 21 bases between. Looked up from germline, CDR1 is SGHDT and CDR2 is YYEEEE. The chain's CDR3 is CASSFTGWASEAETQYF. CDR3 bases: TGTGCCAGCAGCTTTACGGGGTGGGCTAGCGAGGCAGAGACCCAGTACTTC.

On this clone itself: At the DNA level, this CDR3 is encoded by other sequences in the same sample as well. The chain recombines TRBV14 with TRBJ1-5; the D is unclear. There are 12 residues in the CDR3. The V end lost 3 bases, the J end lost 6 bases, and 6 bases lay between the germline ends. CDR1 and CDR2 (germline): SGHDN, FVKESK. The CDR3 sequence is CASSQGGQPQHF. CDR3 nucleotide sequence: TGTGCCAGCAGCCAGGGAGGTCAGCCCCAGCATTTT. The entire variable domain, with the rest obtained from reference TRBV14 and TRBJ1-5, is as follows: EAGVTQFPSHSVIEKGQTVTLRCDPISGHDNLYWYRRVMGKEIKFLLHFVKESKQDESGMPNNRFLAERTGGTYSTLKVQPAELEDSGVYFCASSQGGQPQHFGDGTRLSIL.

J is TRBJ1-1 and V is TRBV7-2, with D possibly TRBD1 on 5 matching bases. Germline V gene sequence: CDR1 SGHTA, CDR2 FQGNSA. V lost 1 base and J 7 bases, leaving 16 bases between the germline ends. The CDR3 sequence is 15 residues long. The CDR3 loop is CASSLGILKGDEAFF. The CDR3 bases are TGTGCCAGCAGCTTAGGGATATTGAAAGGGGATGAAGCTTTCTTT.

As to this clone: Other DNA sequences of this sample code for an identical CDR3. The chain couples TRBV29-1 to TRBJ2-5; no reliable D call. The V gene lost 3 bases and the J gene lost 2 bases, with 13 bases spanning the gap. Germline lookup yields CDR1 SQVTM and CDR2 ANQGSEA. The CDR3 loop spans 14 amino acids. The CDR3 bases are TGCAGCGTTGAGGGCGGCGGAGTACAAGAGACCCAGTACTTC. This codes for CSVEGGGVQETQYF.

This sequence joins TRBV12-5 and TRBJ1-3; D uncertain. Germline CDR1 is LGHNT and CDR2 is FRNRAP. The CDR3 consists of 14 residues. V lost 0 bases to trimming and J lost 3 bases, with 6 bases between them. This CDR3 is CASGLVGYGNTIYF. The CDR3 DNA sequence: TGTGCTAGTGGTTTGGTAGGGTATGGAAACACCATATATTTT.

This clone has only one observation. The rearrangement uses TRBV5-4 and TRBJ2-7; 7 bases align to TRBD2. This CDR3 has 15 amino acids. The V and J ends lost 4 bases and 2 bases, in that order; junction bases with no gene match: 9. Germline loops: CDR1 SGHNT, CDR2 YYREEE (reference sequence). The CDR3, as DNA: TGTGCCAGCAGCCCCGGGGGGAGTGGGGCCTACGAGCAGTACTTC. Protein: CASSPGGSGAYEQYF. Combining the CDR3 with reference TRBV5-4 and TRBJ2-7 gives the whole variable domain ETGVTQSPTHLIKTRGQQVTLRCSSQSGHNTVSWYQQALGQGPQFIFQYYREEENGRGNFPPRFSGLQFPNYSSELNVNALELDDSALYLCASSPGGSGAYEQYFGPGTRLTVT.

The rearrangement links TRBV4-1 to TRBJ2-7, with unresolved D. The V end was cut by 4 bases, the J end by 4 bases, with 14 bases between. CDR1 and CDR2 from the germline V gene are MGHRA and YSYEKL. This CDR3 contains 14 residues. The CDR3 loop is CASSLGGPLYEQYF. Here the CDR3 DNA reads TGCGCCAGCAGCCTTGGCGGACCGCTATACGAGCAGTACTTC.

The V gene is TRBV5-6, the J gene TRBJ1-1, with no clear D. V was shortened by 4 bases and J by 8 bases, with 15 bases between the two germline ends. The CDR3 is 13 amino acids. Germline CDR1 is SGHDT and CDR2 is YYEEEE. The CDR3 DNA reads TGTGCCAGCAGCCTGGACGGGTCAAGGGAAGCTTTCTTT. Its translation: CASSLDGSREAFF.

This chain links TRBV4-3 with TRBJ2-4; possibly TRBD2 for D (5 bases). This CDR3 contains 17 residues. The germline V gene has CDR1 LGHNA and CDR2 YSLEER. V lost 0 bases to trimming and J lost 1 base, with 13 bases between them. This chain's CDR3 is CASSQEVRVGAKNIQYF. CDR3 bases: TGCGCCAGCAGCCAAGAAGTGAGGGTAGGGGCCAAAAACATTCAGTACTTC.

Only one count was recorded for this clone. The chain recombines TRBV4-1 with TRBJ1-1; D is unresolved. The CDR3 spans 17 residues. Germline V gene lookup returns CDR1 MGHRA and CDR2 YSYEKL. Trimming left V 1 base short and J 0 bases short, with 15 bases between. CDR3 amino acids: CASSQAGLQPMNTEAFF. CDR3 nucleotide sequence: TGCGCCAGCAGCCAAGCCGGCCTACAGCCCATGAACACTGAAGCTTTCTTT.

The CDR3 sequence: CASSLAVGATLTGELFF. In DNA form, the CDR3 reads TGTGCCAGCAGCTTGGCGGTTGGGGCTACCCTCACCGGGGAGCTGTTTTTT. J is TRBJ2-2 and V is TRBV5-4, with TRBD1 as a possible D gene (5 bases). CDR1 is SGHNT and CDR2 is YYREEE in the germline V gene (reference sequence). The CDR3 loop spans 17 amino acids. Trimming cost V 0 bases and J 4 bases, with 16 bases left between them.

The chain uses TRBV6-5 and TRBJ2-7, with D maybe TRBD2 (7 bases). The germline CDR1 and CDR2 sequences are MNHEY and SVGAGI. V lost 5 bases and J 4 bases, leaving 18 bases between the germline ends. The CDR3 runs to 15 residues. CDR3: CASSITGEGEYEQYF. The CDR3 DNA follows: TGTGCCAGCAGTATTACGGGGGAGGGGGAGTACGAGCAGTACTTC.

The chain combines TRBV27 with TRBJ1-1; perhaps TRBD1 as D (6 bases). V lost 3 bases to trimming and J lost 3 bases, with 17 bases between them. The CDR3 is 16 residues long. Germline CDR1 MNHEY, CDR2 SMNVEV (reference sequence). The CDR3 is CASSLKGGARYTEAFF. For the CDR3, the DNA is TGTGCCAGCAGTTTGAAGGGGGGCGCGCGGTACACTGAAGCTTTCTTT.

V is TRBV27 and J is TRBJ2-1; D might be TRBD2 (5 bases). Between the trimmed V and J ends, which lost 4 bases and 10 bases, there was a span of 8 bases. Germline assignment: CDR1 MNHEY and CDR2 SMNVEV (reference sequence). The CDR3 totals 11 residues. The CDR3 region has the DNA TGTGCCAGCAGTTCCCCGGGGGAGCAGTTCTTC. Encoded protein: CASSSPGEQFF.